The 11 T cell receptor beta chains in this list originate from one sample, sequenced in a study of blood T cells in healthy people across ages. Primers used in a second PCR of about 6 to 11 cycles were a sample-barcoded 5' primer and a J-beta primer mix. TCRdb analysed the 5' RACE reads with MiXCR anew, one entry per CDR3 protein. The table includes hundreds of thousands of distinct CDR3 sequences, roughly 64% detected once. Sample: blood. These receptor sequences come from a man aged 25-45 years in good health.

The chain combines TRBV29-1 with TRBJ2-3; D not resolved. Germline CDR1 is SQVTM and CDR2 is ANQGSEA. CDR3 size: 10 residues. V was cut by 4 bases and J by 8 bases, with 7 bases left in between. CDR3 sequence: CSVGEPTQYF. The CDR3 coding sequence is TGCAGCGTTGGTGAGCCTACGCAGTATTTT.

This clonotype has more than one count but fewer than ten. The CDR3 region is CASRRTGQGYTF. The DNA of the CDR3 is TGTGCCAGCAGAAGAACAGGCCAAGGCTACACCTTC. V is TRBV12-3 or TRBV12-4 and J is TRBJ1-2; TRBD1 is a possible D gene (5 bases). This CDR3 region has 12 residues. With 6 bases removed from V and 8 bases from J, the gap between germline ends came to 13 bases.

The chain carries TRBV6-6 and TRBJ2-3; no reliable D call. The CDR3 is 11 amino acids. Germline V gene data show CDR1 as MNHNY and CDR2 as SVGAGI (reference sequence). V shed 7 bases and J shed 6 bases, with 8 bases lying between them. CDR3 residues: CASTPGDTQYF. The CDR3 coding sequence is TGTGCCAGCACTCCCGGGGATACGCAGTATTTT.

This chain joins TRBV28 and TRBJ1-2, with TRBD1 as a possible D gene (5 bases). There are 17 residues in the CDR3. Germline loops: CDR1 MDHEN, CDR2 SYDVKM. V was shortened by 6 bases and J by 2 bases, with 22 bases between the two germline ends. CDR3 protein: CASRRAGGQNTNYGYTF. CDR3 nucleotides: TGTGCCAGCAGGAGAGCGGGAGGACAAAATACGAACTATGGCTACACCTTC.

Regarding this clonotype: Being one base from a much bigger clone, this may be a read error. V usage is TRBV7-2 and J usage is TRBJ2-1; no clear D. This CDR3 is 14 amino acids long. Germline values: CDR1 SGHTA, CDR2 FQGNSA. Trimming stripped 5 bases from V and 8 bases from J, with 16 bases between. Here the CDR3 reads CASSPQPRSHEQFF. In nucleotides, the CDR3 is TGTGCCAGCAGCCCCCAACCCAGATCCCATGAGCAGTTCTTC.

J is TRBJ2-1 and V is TRBV20-1; D assignment may be TRBD1 or TRBD2 (6 bases each). CDR3 length: 12 amino acids. Trimming removed 5 bases from V and 5 bases from J, with 10 bases in between. The V gene's germline CDR1 is DFQATT and CDR2 SNEGSKA (reference sequence). Here the CDR3 DNA reads TGCAGTGCTGCGGGACAAGACAATGAGCAGTTCTTC. Translation: CSAAGQDNEQFF.

The genes are TRBV27 and TRBJ2-7; TRBD2 might be the D (7 bases). The CDR3 length is 14 residues. V gave up 5 bases and J gave up 3 bases, with 14 bases separating them. The germline V gene encodes CDR1 MNHEY and CDR2 SMNVEV (reference sequence). The CDR3 spells CASSDGGRLYEQYF. CDR3 nucleotide sequence: TGTGCCAGCAGTGACGGGGGGCGACTCTACGAGCAGTACTTC.

The rearrangement joins TRBV4-3 to TRBJ2-1; possible D gene TRBD1, 5 bases. Judging by the DNA end, TRBJ2-7 fits better; the J call may be wrong. This CDR3 is 17 amino acids long. Germline V gene sequence: CDR1 LGHNA, CDR2 YSLEER. The CDR3 spells CASSQAIRQKRSYEQYF. The CDR3 DNA sequence: TGCGCCAGCAGCCAAGCAATCCGACAGAAACGATCCTACGAGCAGTACTTC.

The V gene is TRBV7-2, the J gene TRBJ2-1, with 11 bases that match TRBD2. J was trimmed by 1 base and V by 6 bases; bases with no gene match: 2. CDR1 is SGHTA, CDR2 FQGNSA, per germline. This CDR3 region has 15 residues. In DNA form, the CDR3 reads TGTGCCAGCAGAACTAGCGGGGGTTCCTACAATGAGCAGTTCTTC. Its translation: CASRTSGGSYNEQFF. The variable domain in full, with the rest retrieved from reference TRBV7-2 and TRBJ2-1, is GAGVSQSPSNKVTEKGKDVELRCDPISGHTALYWYRQSLGQGLEFLIYFQGNSAPDKSGLPSDRFSAERTGGSVSTLTIQRTQQEDSAVYLCASRTSGGSYNEQFFGPGTRLTVL.

The CDR3 loop reads CSAVSGPRSGQYF. CDR3 nucleotide sequence: TGCAGTGCCGTTTCGGGACCCAGATCGGGGCAGTACTTC. The chain carries TRBV20-1 and TRBJ2-7; D may correspond to TRBD1 or TRBD2 (5 bases each). Germline CDR1 DFQATT, CDR2 SNEGSKA (reference sequence). The CDR3 covers 13 residues. Trimming stripped 6 bases from V and 9 bases from J, with 21 bases between.

This clonotype was picked up a small number of times. This may arise from a read error, as a much more abundant clone is one base away. CDR3 loop: CASSLARRAPYNEQYF. For the CDR3, the DNA is TGCGCCAGCAGCTTGGCCAGGAGGGCGCCCTACAATGAGCAGTACTTC. The rearrangement links TRBV5-1 to TRBJ2-1; tentative D call: TRBD2 (6 bases). Matching the DNA end better, TRBJ2-7 makes the J call doubtful. Germline assignment: CDR1 SGHRS and CDR2 YFSETQ. This CDR3 comprises 16 residues.